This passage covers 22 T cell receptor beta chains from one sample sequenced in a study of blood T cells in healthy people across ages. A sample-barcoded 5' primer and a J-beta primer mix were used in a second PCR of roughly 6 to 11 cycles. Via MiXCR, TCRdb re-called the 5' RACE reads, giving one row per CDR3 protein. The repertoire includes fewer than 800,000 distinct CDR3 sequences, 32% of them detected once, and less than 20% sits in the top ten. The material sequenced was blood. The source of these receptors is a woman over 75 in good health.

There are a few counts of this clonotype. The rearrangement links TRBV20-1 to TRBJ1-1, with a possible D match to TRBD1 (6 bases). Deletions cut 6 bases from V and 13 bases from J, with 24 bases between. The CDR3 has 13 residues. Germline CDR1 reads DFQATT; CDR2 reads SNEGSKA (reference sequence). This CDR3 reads CSAEGETSLGVFF. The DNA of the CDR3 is TGCAGTGCAGAGGGGGAAACTTCTCTCGGGGTTTTCTTT.

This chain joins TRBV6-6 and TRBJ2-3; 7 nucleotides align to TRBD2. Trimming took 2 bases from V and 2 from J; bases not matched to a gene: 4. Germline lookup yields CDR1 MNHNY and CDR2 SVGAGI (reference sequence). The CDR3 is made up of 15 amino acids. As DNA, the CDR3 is TGTGCCAGCAGTTACGGTGCGGGAGACACAGATACGCAGTATTTT. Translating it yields CASSYGAGDTDTQYF.

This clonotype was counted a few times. Here the CDR3 DNA reads TGTGCCATCAGGGTGGACAGGAGCTCTGGAAACACCATATATTTT. It encodes CAIRVDRSSGNTIYF. The J gene is TRBJ1-3, the V gene TRBV10-3; 7 nucleotides match TRBD1. Germline assignment: CDR1 ENHRY and CDR2 SYGVKD. V was clipped by 6 bases and J by 0 bases; unmatched bases: 5. CDR3 size: 15 residues.

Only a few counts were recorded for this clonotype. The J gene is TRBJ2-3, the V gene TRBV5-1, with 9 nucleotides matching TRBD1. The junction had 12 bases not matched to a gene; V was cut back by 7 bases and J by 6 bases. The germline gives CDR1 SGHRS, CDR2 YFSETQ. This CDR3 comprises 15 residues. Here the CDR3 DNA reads TGCGCCAGCGCCCCCAGGGGGACAGGGACGGATACGCAGTATTTT. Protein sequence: CASAPRGTGTDTQYF.

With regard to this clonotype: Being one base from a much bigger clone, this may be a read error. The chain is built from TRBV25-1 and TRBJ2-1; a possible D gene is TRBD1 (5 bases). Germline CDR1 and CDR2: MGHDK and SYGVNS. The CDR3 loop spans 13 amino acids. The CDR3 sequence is CAGRALAVDEQFF. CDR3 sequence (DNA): TGTGCCGGCAGGGCGTTGGCCGTGGATGAGCAGTTCTTC.

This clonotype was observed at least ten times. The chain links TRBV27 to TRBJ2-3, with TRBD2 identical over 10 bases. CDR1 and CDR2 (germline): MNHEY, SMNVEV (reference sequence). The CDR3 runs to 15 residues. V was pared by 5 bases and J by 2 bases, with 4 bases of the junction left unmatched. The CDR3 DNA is TGTGCCAGCAGTACAAGCGGGGGGGTCACAGATACGCAGTATTTT. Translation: CASSTSGGVTDTQYF.

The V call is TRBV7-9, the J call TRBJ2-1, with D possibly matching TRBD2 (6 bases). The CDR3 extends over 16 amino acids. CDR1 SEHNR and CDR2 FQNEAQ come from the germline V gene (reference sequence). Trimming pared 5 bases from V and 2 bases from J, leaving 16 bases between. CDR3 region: CASSPRLGNAYNEQFF. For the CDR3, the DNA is TGTGCCAGCAGCCCACGACTAGGTAACGCCTACAATGAGCAGTTCTTC.

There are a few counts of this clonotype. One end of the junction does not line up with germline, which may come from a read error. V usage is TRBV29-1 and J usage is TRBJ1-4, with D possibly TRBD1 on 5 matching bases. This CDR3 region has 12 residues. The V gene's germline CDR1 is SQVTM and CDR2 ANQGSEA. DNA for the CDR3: TGCAGTGCAGGGAGCTTGGGAGAAAAACGGTTTTTT. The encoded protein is CSAGSLGEKRFF.

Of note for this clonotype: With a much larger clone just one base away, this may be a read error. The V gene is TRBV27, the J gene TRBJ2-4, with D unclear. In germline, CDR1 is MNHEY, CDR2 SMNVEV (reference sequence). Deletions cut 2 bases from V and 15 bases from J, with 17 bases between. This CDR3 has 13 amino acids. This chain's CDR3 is CASSLGVAYERYF. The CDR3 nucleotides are TGTGCCAGCAGTTTAGGGGTAGCCTACGAGCGGTACTTC.

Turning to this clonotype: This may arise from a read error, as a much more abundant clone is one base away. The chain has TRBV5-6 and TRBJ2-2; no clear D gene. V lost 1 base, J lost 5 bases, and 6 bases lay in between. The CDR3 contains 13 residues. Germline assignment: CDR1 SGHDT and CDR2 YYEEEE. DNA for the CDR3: TGTGCCAGCAGCTTGTGGTGGACCGGGGAGCTGTTTTTT. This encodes CASSLWWTGELFF.

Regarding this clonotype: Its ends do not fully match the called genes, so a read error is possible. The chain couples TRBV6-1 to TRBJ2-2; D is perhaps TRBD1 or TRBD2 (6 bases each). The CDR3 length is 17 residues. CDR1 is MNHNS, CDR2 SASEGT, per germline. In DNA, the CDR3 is TGTGCCAGCAGTGAAATTCGGAGGGTACAGGGTGCCGGGGAGCGGTTTTTT. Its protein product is CASSEIRRVQGAGERFF.

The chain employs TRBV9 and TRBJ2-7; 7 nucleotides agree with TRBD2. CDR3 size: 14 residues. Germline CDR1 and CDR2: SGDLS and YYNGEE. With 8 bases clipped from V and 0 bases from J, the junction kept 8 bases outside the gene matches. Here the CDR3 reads CARVAGRSSYEQYF. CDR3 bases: TGTGCCAGGGTAGCGGGTCGGAGCTCCTACGAGCAGTACTTC. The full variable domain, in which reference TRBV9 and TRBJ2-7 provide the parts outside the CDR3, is DSGVTQTPKHLITATGQRVTLRCSPRSGDLSVYWYQQSLDQGLQFLIQYYNGEERAKGNILERFSAQQFPDLHSELNLSSLELGDSALYFCARVAGRSSYEQYFGPGTRLTVT.

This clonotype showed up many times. CDR3 coding DNA: TGTGCCAGCAGTTACACGGAGACCCAGTACTTC. Encoded protein: CASSYTETQYF. The J gene is TRBJ2-5, the V gene TRBV6-2 or TRBV6-3; D unresolved. The CDR3 is made up of 11 amino acids. CDR1 and CDR2 (germline): MNHEY, SVGEGT. V shed 2 bases and J shed 5 bases, with 3 bases lying between them.

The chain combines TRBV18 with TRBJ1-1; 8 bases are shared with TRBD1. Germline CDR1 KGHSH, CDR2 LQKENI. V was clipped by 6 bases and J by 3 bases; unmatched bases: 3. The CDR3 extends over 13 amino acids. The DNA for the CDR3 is TGTGCCAGCTCTCAGGGGGCGGACACTGAAGCTTTCTTT. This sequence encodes CASSQGADTEAFF.

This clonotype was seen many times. The CDR3 sequence: CASSRTGGNTDTQYF. CDR3 DNA sequence: TGCGCCAGCAGCCGGACAGGGGGGAACACAGATACGCAGTATTTT. The V and J genes are TRBV5-1 and TRBJ2-3; TRBD1 matches 10 bases. The germline gives CDR1 SGHRS, CDR2 YFSETQ. V lost 4 bases to trimming and J lost 2 bases; unmatched junction nucleotides: 4. The length of the CDR3 is 15 residues. Filled out from reference TRBV5-1 and TRBJ2-3, the complete variable domain reads KAGVTQTPRYLIKTRGQQVTLSCSPISGHRSVSWYQQTPGQGLQFLFEYFSETQRNKGNFPGRFSGRQFSNSRSEMNVSTLELGDSALYLCASSRTGGNTDTQYFGPGTRLTVL.

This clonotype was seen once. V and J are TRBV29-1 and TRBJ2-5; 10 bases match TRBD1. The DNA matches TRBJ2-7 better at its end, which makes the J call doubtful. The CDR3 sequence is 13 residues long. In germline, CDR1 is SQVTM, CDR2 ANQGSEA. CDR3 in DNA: TGCAGCGTCGGGGGGACAGGGGAAGACGAGCAGTACTTC. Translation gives CSVGGTGEDEQYF.

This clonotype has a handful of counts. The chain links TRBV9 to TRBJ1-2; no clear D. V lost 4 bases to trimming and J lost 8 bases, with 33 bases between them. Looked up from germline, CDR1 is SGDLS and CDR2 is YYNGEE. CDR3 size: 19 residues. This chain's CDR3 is CASSPLVGSGAGERGGYTF. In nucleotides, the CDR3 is TGTGCCAGCAGCCCACTAGTCGGTAGCGGTGCCGGAGAACGTGGGGGCTACACCTTC.

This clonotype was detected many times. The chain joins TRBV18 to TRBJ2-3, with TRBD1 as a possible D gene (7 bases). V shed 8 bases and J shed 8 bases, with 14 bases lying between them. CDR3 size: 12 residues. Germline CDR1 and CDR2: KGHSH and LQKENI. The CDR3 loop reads CASAGTEGTQYF. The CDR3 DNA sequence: TGTGCCAGCGCGGGGACAGAGGGTACGCAGTATTTT.

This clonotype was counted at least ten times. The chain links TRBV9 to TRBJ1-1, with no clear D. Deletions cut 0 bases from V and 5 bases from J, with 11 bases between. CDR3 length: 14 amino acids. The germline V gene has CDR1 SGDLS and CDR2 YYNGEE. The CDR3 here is CASSVVGVATEAFF. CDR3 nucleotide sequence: TGTGCCAGCAGCGTAGTTGGGGTGGCGACTGAAGCTTTCTTT. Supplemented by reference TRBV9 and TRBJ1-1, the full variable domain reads DSGVTQTPKHLITATGQRVTLRCSPRSGDLSVYWYQQSLDQGLQFLIQYYNGEERAKGNILERFSAQQFPDLHSELNLSSLELGDSALYFCASSVVGVATEAFFGQGTRLTVV.

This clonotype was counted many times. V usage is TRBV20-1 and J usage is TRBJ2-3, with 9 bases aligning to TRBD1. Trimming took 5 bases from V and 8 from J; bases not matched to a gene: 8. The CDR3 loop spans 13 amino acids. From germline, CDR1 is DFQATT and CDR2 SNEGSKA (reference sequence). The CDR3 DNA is TGCAGTGCTGACGTACAGGGGGCCGGTACGCAGTATTTT. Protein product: CSADVQGAGTQYF.

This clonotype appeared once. CDR3 sequence reads: CASRPPGLPRTDTQYF. The CDR3 bases are TGTGCCAGTAGGCCCCCGGGACTACCACGAACTGATACGCAGTATTTT. The chain uses TRBV19 and TRBJ2-3, with 7 positions matching TRBD2. This CDR3 is built from 16 residues. Losses at the gene ends were 6 bases for V and 6 bases for J; bases not matched to a gene: 15. From germline, CDR1 is LNHDA and CDR2 SQIVND (reference sequence).

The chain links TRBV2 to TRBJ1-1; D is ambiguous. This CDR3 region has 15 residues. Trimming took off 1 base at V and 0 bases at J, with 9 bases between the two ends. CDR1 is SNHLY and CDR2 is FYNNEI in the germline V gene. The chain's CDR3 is CASSEGRKLNTEAFF. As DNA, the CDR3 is TGTGCCAGCAGTGAAGGGCGGAAGTTGAACACTGAAGCTTTCTTT. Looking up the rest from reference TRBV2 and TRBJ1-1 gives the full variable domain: EPEVTQTPSHQVTQMGQEVILRCVPISNHLYFYWYRQILGQKVEFLVSFYNNEISEKSEIFDDQFSVERPDGSNFTLKIRSTKLEDSAMYFCASSEGRKLNTEAFFGQGTRLTVV.